The T cell receptor (beta chain) described here comes from a study of blood T cell repertoires in COVID-19. Study-wide background: Samples taken during acute and convalescent COVID-19 were collected in the United States, Italy and Spain.

There are 14 residues in the CDR3. The V and J ends lost 5 bases and 7 bases, in that order; junction bases with no gene match: 7. Germline V gene lookup returns CDR1 MDHEN and CDR2 SYDVKM. In the original workflow: Reference gene primers were amplified, and this amplification served to estimate nucleated cell counts. Method: immunoSEQ multiplex PCR; TCRdb's copy keeps in-frame clones and lacks some. V, J and clone size are those of that table, while D and trimming were read from the DNA. The repertoire consists of 30,000 to 40,000 clones, with about 80% occurring once and the leading ten covering 35% to 45%. In this sample, this clone turned up once.

This receptor was obtained from a man older than 75 with active or convalescent COVID-19. V is TRBV28 and J is TRBJ2-7; the match to TRBD2 covers 11 bases. The sequenced sample consisted of peripheral blood. CDR3 coding DNA: TGTGCCAGCAGTATACTAGCGGGGGACTTGGAGCAGTACTTC. It translates to CASSILAGDLEQYF.